Shown below are 9 T cell receptor beta chains from a single sample sequenced in a study of blood T cells in healthy people across ages. The second PCR ran about 6 to 12 cycles with a sample-barcoded 5' primer and J-beta primers. MiXCR, applied by TCRdb to the 5' RACE reads, yields one record per CDR3 protein. The table lists approximately 800,000 distinct CDR3 sequences, about 48% of them singletons. The specimen was blood. Receptor source: an older man in good health.

The V call is TRBV5-1, the J call TRBJ2-5; unclear D gene. Germline V CDR1 and CDR2: SGHRS, YFSETQ. CDR3 size: 13 residues. V dropped 4 bases and J dropped 1 base, with 8 bases sitting between them. In DNA form, the CDR3 reads TGCGCCAGCAGCCGGTCCGTCCAAGAGACCCAGTACTTC. Translating gives CASSRSVQETQYF.

The chain has TRBV5-1 and TRBJ2-7; D is possibly TRBD1 or TRBD2 (5 bases each). This CDR3 contains 15 residues. From germline, CDR1 is SGHRS and CDR2 YFSETQ. Trimming cost V 6 bases and J 3 bases, with 19 bases left between them. Here the CDR3 reads CASIVTTEGFYEQYF. The CDR3 DNA follows: TGCGCCAGCATCGTAACGACAGAGGGATTCTACGAGCAGTACTTC.

The rearrangement uses TRBV29-1 and TRBJ2-5; 9 nucleotides line up with TRBD1. The better agreement between TRBJ2-1 and the DNA end casts doubt on the J call. CDR1 is SQVTM, CDR2 ANQGSEA, per germline. This CDR3 has 14 amino acids. The CDR3 reads CSVAPTGGLETQFF. The CDR3, as DNA: TGCAGCGTTGCCCCCACAGGGGGCTTAGAGACCCAGTTCTTC.

This clonotype was counted a few times. The chain is built from TRBV25-1 and TRBJ2-7; D is unclear. Germline loops: CDR1 MGHDK, CDR2 SYGVNS. The CDR3 has 13 amino acids. V lost 0 bases and J 7 bases, leaving 10 bases between the germline ends. The CDR3 reads CASSEYLFSEQYF. The CDR3 nucleotides read TGTGCCAGCAGTGAATACCTTTTTTCTGAGCAGTACTTC.

This clonotype appeared once. The chain employs TRBV7-9 and TRBJ2-7; TRBD1 or TRBD2 may be the D gene (5 bases each). The CDR3 contains 14 residues. V was clipped by 3 bases and J by 3 bases, with 12 bases between them. Germline-derived CDR1 and CDR2 are SEHNR and FQNEAQ (reference sequence). CDR3 amino acids: CASSFGTLCYEQYF. CDR3 DNA: TGTGCCAGCAGCTTCGGGACCCTTTGCTACGAGCAGTACTTC.

The chain carries TRBV3-1 and TRBJ1-1; D is uncertain. The CDR3 length is 14 residues. From germline, CDR1 is LGHDT and CDR2 YNNKEL (reference sequence). V was shortened by 1 base and J by 0 bases, with 6 bases between the two germline ends. The DNA for the CDR3 is TGTGCCAGCAGCCAAGGACTGATGAACACTGAAGCTTTCTTT. It specifies CASSQGLMNTEAFF.

The chain has TRBV11-2 and TRBJ1-1; TRBD1 might be the D (6 bases). The germline V and J ends were trimmed by 5 bases and 1 base, with 17 bases remaining between them. Germline V gene lookup returns CDR1 SGHAT and CDR2 FQNNGV. CDR3 length equals 16 residues. CDR3 region: CASSQVGGRGNTEAFF. The CDR3 nucleotides read TGTGCCAGCAGCCAAGTGGGGGGCAGGGGGAACACTGAAGCTTTCTTT. Filled out from reference TRBV11-2 and TRBJ1-1, the complete variable domain reads EAGVAQSPRYKIIEKRQSVAFWCNPISGHATLYWYQQILGQGPKLLIQFQNNGVVDDSQLPKDRFSAERLKGVDSTLKIQPAKLEDSAVYLCASSQVGGRGNTEAFFGQGTRLTVV.

This chain joins TRBV2 and TRBJ2-2; D is unresolved. The V gene's germline CDR1 is SNHLY and CDR2 FYNNEI. The CDR3 sequence is 14 residues long. V lost 3 bases, J lost 9 bases, and 14 bases lay in between. CDR3 sequence: CASSDGRARRELFF. DNA of the CDR3: TGTGCCAGCAGTGACGGAAGGGCGCGTCGGGAGCTGTTTTTT.

This clonotype was picked up a small number of times. The genes are TRBV6-1 and TRBJ1-2; the D gene is possibly TRBD1 (6 bases). The V gene lost 2 bases and the J gene lost 2 bases, with 12 bases spanning the gap. There are 15 residues in the CDR3. Germline V gives CDR1 MNHNS, CDR2 SASEGT. CDR3 DNA: TGTGCCAGCAGTGAAAGTGGGGGCAACAACTATGGCTACACCTTC. This gives the protein CASSESGGNNYGYTF.